What follows are 27 T cell receptor beta chains derived from one specimen sequenced in a study of PD-1 blockade in classical Hodgkin lymphoma. Sequencing used immunoSEQ multiplex PCR; TCRdb keeps in-frame clones, though not all of them. The table includes tens of thousands of clones, roughly 82% detected once. Brentuximab vedotin exposure varied among the patients, all of whom had relapsed after autologous stem cell transplantation. Material: peripheral blood mononuclear cells (PBMCs), obtained at baseline. The origin of the receptors is a human donor with classical Hodgkin lymphoma.

This clone was recorded once. This CDR3 is also generated by other DNA sequences in the sample. The J gene is TRBJ1-1, the V gene TRBV9; D gene uncertain. Germline V gene sequence: CDR1 SGDLS, CDR2 YYNGEE. Trimming stripped 0 bases from V and 1 base from J, with 4 bases between. This CDR3 region has 13 residues. The CDR3 region is CASSVVQNTEAFF. The CDR3 DNA reads TGTGCCAGCAGCGTAGTTCAGAACACTGAAGCTTTCTTT.

The chain couples TRBV6-5 to TRBJ2-5; D ambiguous. V was trimmed by 0 bases and J by 2 bases, leaving 7 bases between them. Germline V gene sequence: CDR1 MNHEY, CDR2 SVGAGI. The CDR3 contains 14 residues. CDR3 DNA sequence: TGTGCCAGCAGTTACTCGCGGCGGCAAGAGACCCAGTACTTC. It specifies CASSYSRRQETQYF.

V usage is TRBV11-3 and J usage is TRBJ2-1, with unresolved D. The CDR3 runs to 16 residues. The germline gives CDR1 SGHNT, CDR2 YENEEA. Trimming shortened V by 1 base and J by 0 bases, and 10 bases separated the two germline ends. The CDR3 DNA sequence: TGTGCCAGCAGCTTAGGTCCGGTGAGCTCCTACAATGAGCAGTTCTTC. It is translated as CASSLGPVSSYNEQFF. The variable domain in full, completed from reference TRBV11-3 and TRBJ2-1, reads EAGVVQSPRYKIIEKKQPVAFWCNPISGHNTLYWYLQNLGQGPELLIRYENEEAVDDSQLPKDRFSAERLKGVDSTLKIQPAELGDSAVYLCASSLGPVSSYNEQFFGPGTRLTVL.

The V gene is TRBV6-1, the J gene TRBJ1-2, with D tentatively TRBD1 (5 bases). The germline V gene encodes CDR1 MNHNS and CDR2 SASEGT. This CDR3 has 15 residues. The V and J ends lost 2 bases and 4 bases respectively, with 14 bases between them. The CDR3 protein is CASSERQGVGYGYTF. In DNA form, the CDR3 reads TGTGCCAGCAGTGAACGCCAGGGCGTCGGCTATGGCTACACCTTC.

The chain links TRBV29-1 to TRBJ1-1; D gene uncertain. Per germline, CDR1 SQVTM and CDR2 ANQGSEA. The CDR3 totals 12 residues. The V gene lost 4 bases and the J gene lost 4 bases, with 10 bases spanning the gap. The CDR3 coding sequence is TGCAGCGTTGTTGTTGTTGCCACTGAAGCTTTCTTT. As protein: CSVVVVATEAFF.

The chain is built from TRBV27 and TRBJ1-5, with TRBD1 identical over 9 bases. The germline V gene encodes CDR1 MNHEY and CDR2 SMNVEV (reference sequence). This CDR3 is built from 18 residues. V shed 3 bases and J 5 bases; nucleotides not matched to a gene: 14. The CDR3 spells CASSFRDRVGGIHQPQHF. Here the CDR3 DNA reads TGTGCCAGCAGTTTCCGGGACAGGGTAGGGGGGATTCATCAGCCCCAGCATTTT.

The chain has TRBV4-3 and TRBJ1-1; TRBD1 is a possible D gene (6 bases). Germline-derived CDR1 and CDR2 are LGHNA and YSLEER. V was shortened by 2 bases and J by 2 bases, with 21 bases between the two germline ends. This CDR3 region has 18 residues. DNA of the CDR3: TGCGCCAGCAGCCAACCAGCCTCCCCGGGCAGGGGAAACACTGAAGCTTTCTTT. This codes for CASSQPASPGRGNTEAFF.

This clone appeared a few times. Distinct nucleotide sequences in the sample also encode this CDR3. The chain has TRBV2 and TRBJ1-2; 7 bases match TRBD1. Germline V gives CDR1 SNHLY, CDR2 FYNNEI. The CDR3 extends over 13 amino acids. Trimming at V came to 6 bases and at J to 6 bases, leaving 7 bases not matched to a gene. CDR3 protein: CASSPTGIDGYTF. For the CDR3, the DNA is TGTGCCAGCAGCCCGACAGGGATAGATGGCTACACCTTC.

V gene TRBV19 combines with J gene TRBJ1-2; TRBD1 aligns across 8 bases. J lost 6 bases, V lost 6 bases, and 6 bases had no gene match. Germline values: CDR1 LNHDA, CDR2 SQIVND (reference sequence). The CDR3 contains 13 residues. DNA of the CDR3: TGTGCCAGTAGGGCGGCAGGGGGCAATGGCTACACCTTC. Translated: CASRAAGGNGYTF.

V gene TRBV27 combines with J gene TRBJ2-1, with D possibly TRBD1 on 6 matching bases. The CDR3 runs to 15 residues. The V gene lost 6 bases and the J gene lost 0 bases, with 12 bases spanning the gap. CDR1 is MNHEY and CDR2 is SMNVEV in the germline V gene (reference sequence). Here the CDR3 reads CASRLQGPSYNEQFF. The CDR3 nucleotides read TGTGCCAGCAGACTACAGGGACCCTCCTACAATGAGCAGTTCTTC.

This chain joins TRBV5-5 and TRBJ1-2; 10 bases map to TRBD1. Germline V gene data show CDR1 as SGHKS and CDR2 as YYEKEE (reference sequence). The CDR3 has 13 amino acids. V lost 7 bases and J lost 8; bases outside the gene matches: 8. DNA for the CDR3: TGTGCCAGCGCCGGGACAGGGGTTTTCGGCTACACCTTC. Amino acids: CASAGTGVFGYTF.

This clone was observed once. The chain couples TRBV6-1 to TRBJ2-5; D may be TRBD1 (5 bases). Trimming removed 2 bases from V and 4 bases from J, with 14 bases in between. CDR3 size: 15 residues. CDR1 is MNHNS and CDR2 is SASEGT in the germline V gene. The CDR3 DNA reads TGTGCCAGCAGTGAATTGGGGCTGTCGGGAGAGACCCAGTACTTC. Residues: CASSELGLSGETQYF.

The genes are TRBV2 and TRBJ1-2; D is ambiguous. Trimming took 2 bases from V and 3 from J, leaving 10 bases between them. The CDR3 extends over 14 amino acids. CDR1 is SNHLY, CDR2 FYNNEI, per germline. The CDR3: CASSESPDYYGYTF. CDR3 DNA sequence: TGTGCCAGCAGTGAATCTCCTGATTACTATGGCTACACCTTC.

This clone was recorded once. V is TRBV7-8 and J is TRBJ1-2; 8 bases fit TRBD1. V trimming: 5 bases; J trimming: 2 bases; junction bases outside the gene matches: 4. The CDR3 consists of 14 residues. Germline CDR1 is SGHVS and CDR2 is FQNEAQ. For the CDR3, the DNA is TGTGCCAGCAGCCCTCAGGGGGCAAACTATGGCTACACCTTC. Encoded protein: CASSPQGANYGYTF.

The CDR3 spells CASSWGRGSGQGGDTQYF. CDR3 DNA sequence: TGTGCCAGCAGCTGGGGAAGAGGTAGCGGCCAGGGTGGGGATACGCAGTATTTT. The gene calls are TRBV7-2 and TRBJ2-3; tentative D call: TRBD2 (6 bases). Deletions cut 4 bases from V and 6 bases from J, with 26 bases between. The CDR3 consists of 18 residues. CDR1 and CDR2 from the germline V gene are SGHTA and FQGNSA.

The chain carries TRBV2 and TRBJ1-6; D uncertain. V lost 4 bases to trimming and J lost 7 bases, with 5 bases between them. Germline V gives CDR1 SNHLY, CDR2 FYNNEI. This CDR3 has 12 amino acids. In nucleotides, the CDR3 is TGTGCCAGCAGTGGGATGAATTCACCCCTCCACTTT. Translated: CASSGMNSPLHF.

A single count supports this clone. The genes are TRBV7-9 and TRBJ2-3, with D maybe TRBD2 (5 bases). CDR3 length equals 14 residues. Germline V CDR1 and CDR2: SEHNR, FQNEAQ (reference sequence). V gave up 1 base and J gave up 1 base, with 6 bases separating them. The CDR3 region has the DNA TGTGCCAGCAGCTTAGACGGGGGCACAGATACGCAGTATTTT. It encodes CASSLDGGTDTQYF.

The CDR3 is CAISPTGSYGYTF. The CDR3 region has the DNA TGTGCCATCAGTCCGACAGGGAGCTATGGCTACACCTTC. The chain uses TRBV10-3 and TRBJ1-2; 7 bases match TRBD1. The CDR3 has 13 amino acids. V was pared by 5 bases and J by 4 bases, with 4 bases of the junction left unmatched. Germline V gene data show CDR1 as ENHRY and CDR2 as SYGVKD.

The V gene is TRBV18, the J gene TRBJ2-7, with TRBD1 identical over 9 bases. Germline assignment: CDR1 KGHSH and CDR2 LQKENI. This CDR3 contains 17 residues. Trimming removed 2 bases from V and 2 bases from J; junction bases left unmatched: 10. CDR3 bases: TGTGCCAGCTCACCAGGCTTCCGGACAGGGGCACCCTACGAGCAGTACTTC. This sequence encodes CASSPGFRTGAPYEQYF.

This clone was counted once. V and J are TRBV5-1 and TRBJ2-5, with 10 bases lining up with TRBD2. Germline loops: CDR1 SGHRS, CDR2 YFSETQ. The CDR3 is 17 residues long. Trimming removed 2 bases from V and 3 bases from J; junction bases left unmatched: 10. For the CDR3, the DNA is TGCGCCAGCAGCTTTCGGGTGGCTAGCGGGGGAGAAGAGACCCAGTACTTC. It codes for CASSFRVASGGEETQYF.

The rearrangement joins TRBV10-3 to TRBJ1-2; no firm D call. Deletions cut 2 bases from V and 5 bases from J, with 6 bases between. Germline CDR1 reads ENHRY; CDR2 reads SYGVKD. The CDR3 has 12 residues. Written as DNA, the CDR3 is TGTGCCATCAGTGAGACAGATTATGGCTACACCTTC. Protein product: CAISETDYGYTF.

This chain joins TRBV27 and TRBJ1-5, with D hard to call. Germline V gene lookup returns CDR1 MNHEY and CDR2 SMNVEV (reference sequence). Deletions cut 7 bases from V and 0 bases from J, with 10 bases between. The CDR3 is 14 amino acids. The CDR3 DNA reads TGTGCCAGCACATCGCCGAATAGCAATCAGCCCCAGCATTTT. This encodes CASTSPNSNQPQHF.

The V gene is TRBV7-6, the J gene TRBJ1-5; 11 bases align to TRBD1. CDR3 size: 19 residues. V shed 1 base and J 4 bases; nucleotides not matched to a gene: 12. Germline assignment: CDR1 SGHVS and CDR2 FNYEAQ. CDR3 residues: CASSLVAGQGAGGNQPQHF. CDR3 DNA: TGTGCCAGCAGCTTAGTGGCTGGACAGGGGGCTGGGGGGAATCAGCCCCAGCATTTT.

The CDR3 DNA follows: TGTGCCAGCCGACCGGGACAGGGGGTCCAAGAGACCCAGTACTTC. This gives the protein CASRPGQGVQETQYF. V is TRBV14 and J is TRBJ2-5, with 11 bases lining up with TRBD1. This CDR3 region has 15 residues. The trim removed 8 bases at V and 1 base at J, leaving 6 bases unmatched. The germline CDR1 and CDR2 sequences are SGHDN and FVKESK.

The rearrangement uses TRBV11-2 and TRBJ2-5; no reliable D call. The V gene's germline CDR1 is SGHAT and CDR2 FQNNGV. The CDR3 is made up of 13 amino acids. The germline V and J ends were trimmed by 3 bases and 2 bases, with 7 bases remaining between them. The CDR3 DNA reads as TGTGCCAGCAGCTTCGACGTACAAGAGACCCAGTACTTC. Translated, it gives CASSFDVQETQYF. The full variable domain, rest sourced from reference TRBV11-2 and TRBJ2-5, is EAGVAQSPRYKIIEKRQSVAFWCNPISGHATLYWYQQILGQGPKLLIQFQNNGVVDDSQLPKDRFSAERLKGVDSTLKIQPAKLEDSAVYLCASSFDVQETQYFGPGTRLLVL.

CDR3: CASSLSGESTGELFF. CDR3 coding DNA: TGTGCCAGCAGCCTGAGCGGGGAGAGCACCGGGGAGCTGTTTTTT. The chain recombines TRBV7-6 with TRBJ2-2; 7 nucleotides line up with TRBD2. CDR1 and CDR2 from the germline V gene are SGHVS and FNYEAQ. This CDR3 has 15 amino acids. V shed 5 bases, J shed 4 bases, and the junction held 7 bases outside the gene matches.

V and J are TRBV5-1 and TRBJ1-2; a weak D match, TRBD1 (5 bases). The CDR3 totals 12 residues. Germline CDR1 SGHRS, CDR2 YFSETQ. V was pared by 2 bases and J by 8 bases, with 10 bases between. The CDR3 coding sequence is TGCGCCAGCAGCTTAGGTCAGGGAGGCTACACCTTC. This gives the protein CASSLGQGGYTF.